These 31 T cell receptor beta chains were sequenced from one sample in a study of T-cell reconstitution after alpha-beta-depleted transplantation in children. Unique molecular identifiers were incorporated into the prepared TCRbeta library. TCRdb called the PCR reads again in MiXCR, with one record for every CDR3 protein. The data contain hundreds of thousands of distinct CDR3 sequences, 10% to 15% of them singletons. Sequencing used PBMCs, mostly from graft donor cells, obtained 360 days after TCRalphabeta/CD19-depleted stem cell transplant. The receptor set was obtained from a male patient aged 5 to 17 who had a stem cell transplant for acute myeloid leukemia, so the T cells may come from the graft donor.

Ten or more counts support this clonotype. The V call is TRBV7-2, the J call TRBJ2-5; 11 bases are shared with TRBD2. The ends lost 0 bases at V and 7 bases at J; junction bases unmatched: 4. The CDR3 sequence is 15 residues long. CDR1 is SGHTA, CDR2 FQGNSA, per germline. The CDR3 protein is CASSLARLAGTTQYF. CDR3 in DNA: TGTGCCAGCAGCTTAGCCCGACTAGCGGGAACGACCCAGTACTTC.

This chain links TRBV6-1 with TRBJ2-7, with TRBD2 matching 15 bases. Germline CDR1 and CDR2: MNHNS and SASEGT. The CDR3 spans 18 residues. V dropped 3 bases and J dropped 3; count of bases not matched to a gene: 9. CDR3 sequence reads: CASSELTPGLAGGYEQYF. The CDR3 nucleotides read TGTGCCAGCAGTGAGCTCACCCCGGGACTAGCGGGGGGCTACGAGCAGTACTTC.

CDR3 nucleotide sequence: TGCAGCGTCCCGAGAACAGGTACCTACGAGCAGTACTTC. Translated, it gives CSVPRTGTYEQYF. The V gene is TRBV29-1, the J gene TRBJ2-7, with TRBD1 as a possible D gene (5 bases). The CDR3 contains 13 residues. From germline, CDR1 is SQVTM and CDR2 ANQGSEA. Trimming took 6 bases from V and 2 from J, leaving 14 bases between them.

This clonotype showed up many times. V and J are TRBV6-2 or TRBV6-3 and TRBJ1-1; TRBD1 agrees at 8 bases. The CDR3 spans 13 residues. V lost 6 bases to trimming and J lost 1 base; unmatched junction nucleotides: 1. Germline V lookup: CDR1 MNHEY, CDR2 SVGEGT. The CDR3: CASRDRANTEAFF. Written as DNA, the CDR3 is TGTGCCAGCAGGGACAGGGCGAACACTGAAGCTTTCTTT.

There are many counts of this clonotype. The chain has TRBV6-5 and TRBJ2-7; 13 bases align to TRBD2. The CDR3 runs 15 residues. The V gene end was trimmed by 2 bases and the J gene end by 5 bases; junction bases not matched to a gene: 3. Germline CDR1 reads MNHEY; CDR2 reads SVGAGI. The CDR3 is CASSYNGLAGDEQYF. In nucleotides, the CDR3 is TGTGCCAGCAGTTACAACGGACTAGCGGGAGACGAGCAGTACTTC.

The sample holds a few counts of this clonotype. The rearrangement uses TRBV3-1 and TRBJ2-2; 7 bases fit TRBD2. The CDR3 totals 16 residues. CDR1 is LGHDT and CDR2 is YNNKEL in the germline V gene (reference sequence). V lost 4 bases and J lost 6; bases outside the gene matches: 11. In DNA form, the CDR3 reads TGTGCCAGCAGCCCGCGACTAGCCCTTGGGCCCGGGGAGCTGTTTTTT. This translates into CASSPRLALGPGELFF.

Of note for this clonotype: A much larger clone is a single base away; this may be a read error. The gene calls are TRBV5-6 and TRBJ2-1, with TRBD2 identical over 11 bases. The V segment lost 5 bases and the J segment 4 bases; nucleotides outside the gene matches: 5. Germline V gene lookup returns CDR1 SGHDT and CDR2 YYEEEE. CDR3 length: 15 residues. CDR3 nucleotides: TGTGCCAGCAGGCAGGGACTAGCGGTTTACAATGAGCAGTTCTTC. Translation gives CASRQGLAVYNEQFF.

This clonotype was seen more than once but under ten times. The gene calls are TRBV28 and TRBJ1-6; 9 nucleotides line up with TRBD1. The CDR3 contains 16 residues. The ends lost 4 bases at V and 9 bases at J; junction bases unmatched: 10. Germline CDR1 MDHEN, CDR2 SYDVKM. The CDR3 loop is CASSSRSDRGTSPLHF. The CDR3 nucleotides read TGTGCCAGCAGTTCCCGATCGGACAGGGGAACTTCACCCCTCCACTTT.

This clonotype was seen repeatedly, ten times or more. The conserved phenylalanine or tryptophan normally closing the CDR3 is absent here, so this likely arose from a read error. The DNA is left out, because the CDR3 cannot be placed on it with certainty; the CDR3 is given as TCRdb lists it. The chain's CDR3 is CARSRDRVVP. V gene TRBV28 combines with J gene TRBJ2-1; TRBD1 is the table's D call and was not checked against the DNA. Germline V gene data show CDR1 as MDHEN and CDR2 as SYDVKM. The CDR3 is 10 residues long, ends included.

This clonotype appeared many times. This chain joins TRBV28 and TRBJ2-2, with 13 bases identical to TRBD2. Trimming at V came to 3 bases and at J to 7 bases, leaving 8 bases not matched to a gene. The CDR3 contains 17 residues. In germline, CDR1 is MDHEN, CDR2 SYDVKM. CDR3: CASSFTSGRARGGELFF. Here the CDR3 DNA reads TGTGCCAGCAGTTTTACTAGCGGGAGGGCTCGAGGCGGGGAGCTGTTTTTT.

This clonotype was seen only a few times. V gene TRBV6-2 or TRBV6-3 combines with J gene TRBJ2-2; the D gene is possibly TRBD2 (6 bases). V was clipped by 4 bases and J by 3 bases, with 9 bases between them. CDR1 and CDR2 from the germline V gene are MNHEY and SVGEGT. This CDR3 spans 14 amino acids. This chain's CDR3 is CASSWRGDTGELFF. CDR3 nucleotide sequence: TGTGCCAGCAGTTGGAGGGGAGACACCGGGGAGCTGTTTTTT.

At least ten counts were recorded for this clonotype. The chain is built from TRBV20-1 and TRBJ1-3; D perhaps matches TRBD1 (6 bases). CDR1 is DFQATT and CDR2 is SNEGSKA in the germline V gene (reference sequence). The CDR3 extends over 12 amino acids. V lost 5 bases and J 5 bases, leaving 10 bases between the germline ends. CDR3: CSAEQGRNTIYF. CDR3 in DNA: TGCAGTGCTGAGCAGGGGAGAAACACCATATATTTT.

This clonotype was detected many times. The chain carries TRBV19 and TRBJ2-6, with no clear D. This CDR3 is built from 14 residues. Trimming stripped 1 base from V and 4 bases from J, with 5 bases between. Germline V gene sequence: CDR1 LNHDA, CDR2 SQIVND (reference sequence). CDR3 region: CASSIGSGANVLTF. The CDR3 nucleotides are TGTGCCAGTAGTATAGGTTCCGGGGCCAACGTCCTGACTTTC.

This clonotype was found many times. The V gene is TRBV9, the J gene TRBJ2-2; D gene uncertain. V was shortened by 1 base and J by 6 bases, with 13 bases between the two germline ends. Germline assignment: CDR1 SGDLS and CDR2 YYNGEE. This CDR3 comprises 15 residues. CDR3 loop: CASSVFQRSSGELFF. The CDR3 nucleotides read TGTGCCAGCAGCGTATTCCAACGGTCATCCGGGGAGCTGTTTTTT.

The rearrangement uses TRBV7-9 and TRBJ2-7, with D possibly TRBD2 on 6 matching bases. V lost 2 bases and J 6 bases, leaving 11 bases between the germline ends. Germline V gene data show CDR1 as SEHNR and CDR2 as FQNEAQ (reference sequence). This CDR3 has 13 residues. CDR3 bases: TGTGCCAGCAGCTTAACCCCCGGGAGCGAGCAGTACTTC. Residues: CASSLTPGSEQYF.

Of note for this clonotype: One junction end disagrees with the germline gene, perhaps due to a read error. The gene calls are TRBV12-3 or TRBV12-4 and TRBJ2-1; 16 bases map to TRBD2. This CDR3 is 14 amino acids long. CDR3 residues: CASSSGLAGGGSYF. The CDR3 nucleotides are TGTGCCAGCAGTTCGGGACTAGCGGGAGGGGGGTCGTACTTC.

The chain joins TRBV5-1 to TRBJ2-7; D is undetermined. The CDR3 is made up of 15 amino acids. Trimming took 4 bases from V and 4 from J, leaving 18 bases between them. CDR1 SGHRS and CDR2 YFSETQ come from the germline V gene. The CDR3 loop reads CASSIYGPHGYEQYF. The DNA for the CDR3 is TGCGCCAGCAGCATATACGGGCCCCACGGATACGAGCAGTACTTC.

V usage is TRBV18 and J usage is TRBJ2-7, with 9 bases fitting TRBD2. The CDR3 consists of 16 residues. Trimming took 3 bases from V and 2 from J; bases not matched to a gene: 8. In germline, CDR1 is KGHSH, CDR2 LQKENI. The CDR3 DNA reads as TGTGCCAGCTCACCCCGGGTGGAGCGGGAGGCCTACGAGCAGTACTTC. It specifies CASSPRVEREAYEQYF.

The chain has TRBV4-3 and TRBJ2-1; 10 bases are shared with TRBD2. The germline gives CDR1 LGHNA, CDR2 YSLEER. With V trimmed by 0 bases and J by 7 bases, 3 bases remained unmatched. This CDR3 is built from 15 residues. The CDR3 region is CASSQDSSGGNEQFF. The CDR3 DNA reads TGCGCCAGCAGCCAAGACTCTAGCGGGGGTAATGAGCAGTTCTTC.

The CDR3 DNA reads as TGTGCCAGCAGAGCGACAGAAACTAATGAAAAACTGTTTTTT. It yields the protein CASRATETNEKLFF. The chain combines TRBV28 with TRBJ1-4; the D gene is possibly TRBD1 (5 bases). Between the trimmed V and J ends, which lost 6 bases and 1 base, there was a span of 9 bases. This CDR3 has 14 amino acids. Per germline, CDR1 MDHEN and CDR2 SYDVKM.

This clonotype was picked up many times. V usage is TRBV20-1 and J usage is TRBJ2-5; 15 nucleotides line up with TRBD2. Germline-derived CDR1 and CDR2 are DFQATT and SNEGSKA (reference sequence). There are 18 residues in the CDR3. V lost 0 bases to trimming and J lost 4 bases; unmatched junction nucleotides: 9. The DNA for the CDR3 is TGCAGTGCTAGAGATGGACTAGCGGGAGGGCTTGGAGGAGAGACCCAGTACTTC. Translation gives CSARDGLAGGLGGETQYF.

The rearrangement uses TRBV20-1 and TRBJ2-3; D gene ambiguous. Trimming removed 3 bases from V and 6 bases from J, with 16 bases in between. Germline V gene lookup returns CDR1 DFQATT and CDR2 SNEGSKA (reference sequence). The CDR3 contains 14 residues. Written as DNA, the CDR3 is TGCAGTGCTAGGGTCAACTCCTTCGTGGATACGCAGTATTTT. Translating gives CSARVNSFVDTQYF.

The chain employs TRBV20-1 and TRBJ2-7, with D possibly being TRBD2 (6 bases). The ends were cut back, 6 bases at V and 2 bases at J, with 17 bases in the middle. This CDR3 spans 14 amino acids. Germline V gives CDR1 DFQATT, CDR2 SNEGSKA (reference sequence). CDR3 region: CSARGRPLTYEQYF. In DNA form, the CDR3 reads TGCAGTGCACGAGGGAGGCCCCTTACCTACGAGCAGTACTTC.

The gene calls are TRBV6-4 and TRBJ2-3, with D perhaps matching TRBD2 (5 bases). Trimming removed 2 bases at V and 6 bases at J, with 9 bases between. The CDR3 sequence is 13 residues long. Germline V gene sequence: CDR1 MRHNA, CDR2 SNTAGT. The CDR3 DNA follows: TGTGCCAGCAGTGACCTAGAGGGCGATACGCAGTATTTT. Protein: CASSDLEGDTQYF.

The sample holds a few counts of this clonotype. This chain joins TRBV4-2 and TRBJ2-3; D may match TRBD1 or TRBD2 (5 bases each). V gave up 0 bases and J gave up 6 bases, with 16 bases separating them. The germline V gene encodes CDR1 LGHNA and CDR2 YNFKEQ. CDR3 size: 16 residues. CDR3 bases: TGTGCCAGCAGCCAAGATCCGGGCCTCTGGGGGGATACGCAGTATTTT. Its protein product is CASSQDPGLWGDTQYF.

This clonotype has only a few counts. The gene calls are TRBV30 and TRBJ2-3; 9 positions agree with TRBD1. The germline V gene has CDR1 GTSNPN and CDR2 SVGIG (reference sequence). This CDR3 spans 14 amino acids. The V and J ends lost 3 bases and 4 bases, in that order; junction bases with no gene match: 5. This CDR3 reads CAWRDRGISDTQYF. In DNA form, the CDR3 reads TGTGCCTGGAGGGACAGGGGAATCTCAGATACGCAGTATTTT.

There are a few counts of this clonotype. The genes are TRBV9 and TRBJ1-6, with D perhaps matching TRBD1 (5 bases). CDR3 size: 15 residues. Trimming shortened V by 0 bases and J by 5 bases, and 9 bases separated the two germline ends. Germline assignment: CDR1 SGDLS and CDR2 YYNGEE. This CDR3 reads CASSVEGRDNSPLHF. CDR3 coding DNA: TGTGCCAGCAGCGTAGAGGGCAGGGATAATTCACCCCTCCACTTT.

This clonotype was seen a handful of times. This sequence joins TRBV7-8 and TRBJ1-4; tentative D call: TRBD1 (5 bases). This CDR3 is 16 amino acids long. V gave up 0 bases and J gave up 7 bases, with 15 bases separating them. Germline-derived CDR1 and CDR2 are SGHVS and FQNEAQ. This CDR3 reads CASSLAGTQRTEKLFF. Here the CDR3 DNA reads TGTGCCAGCAGCTTAGCGGGGACCCAGCGTACTGAAAAACTGTTTTTT.

This clonotype was counted many times. This chain joins TRBV24-1 and TRBJ2-5; 7 bases line up with TRBD1. The CDR3 is made up of 15 amino acids. Trimming removed 3 bases from V and 1 base from J; junction bases left unmatched: 4. Germline V gene sequence: CDR1 KGHDR, CDR2 SFDVKD. The CDR3 DNA reads TGTGCCACCAGTGATAAAAGGGGGCTCCAAGAGACCCAGTACTTC. Residues: CATSDKRGLQETQYF.

The sample holds many counts of this clonotype. The J gene is TRBJ2-3, the V gene TRBV5-1; D remains unclear. This CDR3 contains 14 residues. Deletions cut 0 bases from V and 1 base from J, with 6 bases between. Per germline, CDR1 SGHRS and CDR2 YFSETQ. The CDR3 DNA reads as TGCGCCAGCAGCTTGGTGTTCGGCACAGATACGCAGTATTTT. Translating gives CASSLVFGTDTQYF. Looking up the rest from reference TRBV5-1 and TRBJ2-3 gives the full variable domain: KAGVTQTPRYLIKTRGQQVTLSCSPISGHRSVSWYQQTPGQGLQFLFEYFSETQRNKGNFPGRFSGRQFSNSRSEMNVSTLELGDSALYLCASSLVFGTDTQYFGPGTRLTVL.

This clonotype occurred many times. The CDR3 coding sequence is TGTGCCAGCAGCCAGACTCAGACCCCCTCCTACGAGCAGTACTTC. Translating it yields CASSQTQTPSYEQYF. The genes are TRBV4-2 and TRBJ2-7, with D unresolved. The CDR3 sequence is 15 residues long. Germline V gene data show CDR1 as LGHNA and CDR2 as YNFKEQ. Trimming shortened V by 3 bases and J by 0 bases, and 12 bases separated the two germline ends.